This TCR beta chain comes out of a study of T cell responses to AZD1222 COVID-19 vaccine. Turning to the study itself: Researchers grouped second doses given at about 4 or about 12 weeks into one pool. Study-level points and caveats: None of the repertoires were sampled until the peak T cell response had passed. Spike-specific TCR breadth and depth rose after two AZD1222 doses. As reported, nearly half of all spike-specific TCRs target variant regions that are unmutated.

Turning to this clone: Its antigen remains unidentified.

Trimming stripped 5 bases from V and 2 bases from J, with 9 bases between. The length of the CDR3 is 13 residues. Germline assignment: CDR1 SGHNT and CDR2 YENEEA. Using immunoSEQ multiplex PCR, the repertoire was profiled, and TCRdb retains in-frame clones only, with some absent. The sample lists fewer than 200,000 clones, around 89% occurring once. The rearrangement uses TRBV11-3 and TRBJ2-5, with D tentatively TRBD1 (5 bases). Sample: peripheral blood, taken on day 0 of AZD1222 vaccination. The receptor was isolated from an adult in good health. In DNA form, the CDR3 reads TGTGCCAGCAGCCAGGGTCTTCAAGAGACCCAGTACTTC. Encoded protein: CASSQGLQETQYF.